The source of this T cell receptor beta chain is a study of T cell repertoires in cytomegalovirus infection. Study summary: Matching HLA type, along with CMV infection, was indicated by public TCR beta signatures. General study results and limits: There were carriers of CMV plus the relevant HLA, and cumulative public TCR beta family frequency identified them.

This clonotype was seen once. Its target is not known. The length of the CDR3 is 17 residues. Germline trimming cut 6 bases from V and 0 bases from J; bases unmatched to any gene: 8. In germline, CDR1 is DFQATT, CDR2 SNEGSKA (reference sequence). Via MiXCR, TCRdb re-called the reads, giving one row per CDR3 protein. Seen here are approximately 290,000 distinct CDR3 sequences, about 26% observed once, and the top ten hold roughly 14%. The source material was PBMCs. The sequence came from a human donor in good health (CMV status not recorded). Some clones in this sample may be carry-over from other donors' samples. This chain joins TRBV20-1 and TRBJ2-3; 14 bases are shared with TRBD2. The CDR3 region is CSAPGLAGGLSTDTQYF. The CDR3 DNA follows: TGCAGTGCCCCTGGACTAGCGGGGGGCCTCAGCACAGATACGCAGTATTTT.